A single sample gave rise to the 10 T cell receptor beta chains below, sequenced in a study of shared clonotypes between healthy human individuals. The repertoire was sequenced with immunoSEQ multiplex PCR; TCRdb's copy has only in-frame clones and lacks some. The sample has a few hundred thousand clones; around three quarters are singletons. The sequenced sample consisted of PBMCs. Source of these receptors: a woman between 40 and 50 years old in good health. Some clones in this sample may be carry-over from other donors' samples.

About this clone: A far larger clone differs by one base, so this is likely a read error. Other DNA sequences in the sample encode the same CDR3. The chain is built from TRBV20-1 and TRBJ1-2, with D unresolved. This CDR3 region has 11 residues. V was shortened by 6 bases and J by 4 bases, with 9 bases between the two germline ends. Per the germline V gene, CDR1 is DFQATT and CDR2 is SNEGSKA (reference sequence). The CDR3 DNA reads TGCAGTGCCTGGGATAGCTATGGCTACACCTTC. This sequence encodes CSAWDSYGYTF.

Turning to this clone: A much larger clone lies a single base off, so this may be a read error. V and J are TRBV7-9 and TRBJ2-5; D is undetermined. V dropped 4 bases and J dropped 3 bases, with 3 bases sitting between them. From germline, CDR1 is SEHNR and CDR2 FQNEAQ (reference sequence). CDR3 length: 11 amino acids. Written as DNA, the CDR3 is TGTGCCAGCAGCTCTGAAGAGACCCAGTACTTC. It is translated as CASSSEETQYF. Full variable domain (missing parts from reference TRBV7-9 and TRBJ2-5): DTGVSQNPRHKITKRGQNVTFRCDPISEHNRLYWYRQTLGQGPEFLTYFQNEAQLEKSRLLSDRFSAERPKGSFSTLEIQRTEQGDSAMYLCASSSEETQYFGPGTRLLVL.

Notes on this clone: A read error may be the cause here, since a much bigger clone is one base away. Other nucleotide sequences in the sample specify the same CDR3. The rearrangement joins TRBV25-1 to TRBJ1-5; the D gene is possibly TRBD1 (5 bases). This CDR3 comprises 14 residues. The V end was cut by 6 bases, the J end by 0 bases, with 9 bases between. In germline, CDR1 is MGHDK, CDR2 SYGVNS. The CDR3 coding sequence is TGTGCCAGCAGCACGGGGACTAGCAATCAGCCCCAGCATTTT. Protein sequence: CASSTGTSNQPQHF. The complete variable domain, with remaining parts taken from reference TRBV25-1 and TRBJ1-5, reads EADIYQTPRYLVIGTGKKITLECSQTMGHDKMYWYQQDPGMELHLIHYSYGVNSTEKGDLSSESTVSRIRTEHFPLTLESARPSHTSQYLCASSTGTSNQPQHFGDGTRLSIL.

CDR3 residues: CASSSPGTKNTEAFF. For the CDR3, the DNA is TGTGCCAGCAGCTCACCCGGAACGAAGAACACTGAAGCTTTCTTT. The rearrangement links TRBV7-3 to TRBJ1-1; no clear D. This CDR3 is 15 amino acids long. The V end was cut by 4 bases, the J end by 1 base, with 13 bases between. Germline CDR1 and CDR2: SGHTA and FQGTGA.

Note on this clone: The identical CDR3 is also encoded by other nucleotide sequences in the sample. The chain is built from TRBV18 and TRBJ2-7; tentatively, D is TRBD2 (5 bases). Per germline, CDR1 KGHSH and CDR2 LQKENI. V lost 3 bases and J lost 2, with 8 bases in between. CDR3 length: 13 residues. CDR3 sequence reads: CASSPPGTYEQYF. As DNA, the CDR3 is TGTGCCAGCTCACCCCCCGGGACCTACGAGCAGTACTTC.

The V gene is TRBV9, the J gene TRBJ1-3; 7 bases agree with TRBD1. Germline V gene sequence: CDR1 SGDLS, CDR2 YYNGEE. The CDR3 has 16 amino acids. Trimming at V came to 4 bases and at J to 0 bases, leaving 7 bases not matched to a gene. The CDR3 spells CASSPGTASSGNTIYF. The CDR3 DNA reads TGTGCCAGCAGCCCGGGGACAGCGAGCTCTGGAAACACCATATATTTT.

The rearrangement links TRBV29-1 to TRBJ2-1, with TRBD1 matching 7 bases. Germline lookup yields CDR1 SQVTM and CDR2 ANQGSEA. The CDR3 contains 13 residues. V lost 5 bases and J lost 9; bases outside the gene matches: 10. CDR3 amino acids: CSVRDSLGPEQFF. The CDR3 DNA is TGCAGCGTTAGGGACAGCCTCGGGCCTGAGCAGTTCTTC.

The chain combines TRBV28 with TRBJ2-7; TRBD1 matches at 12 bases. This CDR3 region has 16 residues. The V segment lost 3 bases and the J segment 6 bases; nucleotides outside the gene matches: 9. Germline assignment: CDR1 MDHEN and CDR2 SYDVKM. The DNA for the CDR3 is TGTGCCAGCAGTTTCAACCGGGACAGGGGGCTTTTCGAGCAGTACTTC. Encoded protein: CASSFNRDRGLFEQYF.

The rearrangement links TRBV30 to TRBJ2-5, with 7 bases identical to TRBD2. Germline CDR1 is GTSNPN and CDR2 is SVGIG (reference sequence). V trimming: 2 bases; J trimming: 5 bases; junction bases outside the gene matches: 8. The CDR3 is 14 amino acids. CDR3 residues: CAWSRRGSLETQYF. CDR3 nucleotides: TGTGCCTGGAGTCGTCGCGGGAGTTTGGAGACCCAGTACTTC. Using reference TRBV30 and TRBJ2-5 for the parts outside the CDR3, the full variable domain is SQTIHQWPATLVQPVGSPLSLECTVEGTSNPNLYWYRQAAGRGLQLLFYSVGIGQISSEVPQNLSASRPQDRQFILSSKKLLLSDSGFYLCAWSRRGSLETQYFGPGTRLLVL.

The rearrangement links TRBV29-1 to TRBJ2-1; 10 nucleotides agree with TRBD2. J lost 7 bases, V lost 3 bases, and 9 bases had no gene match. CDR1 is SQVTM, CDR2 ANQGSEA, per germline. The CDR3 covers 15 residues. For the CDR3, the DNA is TGCAGCGTTGATCGGCTAGCGGGAGAAATAAATGAGCAGTTCTTC. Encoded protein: CSVDRLAGEINEQFF.